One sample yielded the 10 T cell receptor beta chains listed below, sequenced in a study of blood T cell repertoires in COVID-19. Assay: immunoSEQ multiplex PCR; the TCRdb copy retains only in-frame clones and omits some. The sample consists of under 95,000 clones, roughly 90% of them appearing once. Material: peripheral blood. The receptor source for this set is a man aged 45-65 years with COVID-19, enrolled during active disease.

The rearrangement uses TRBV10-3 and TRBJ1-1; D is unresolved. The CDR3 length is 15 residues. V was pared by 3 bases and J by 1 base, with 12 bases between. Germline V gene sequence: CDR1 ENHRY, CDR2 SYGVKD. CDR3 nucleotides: TGTGCCATCAGTGAAGTCGGCAGGCAGAACACTGAAGCTTTCTTT. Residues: CAISEVGRQNTEAFF.

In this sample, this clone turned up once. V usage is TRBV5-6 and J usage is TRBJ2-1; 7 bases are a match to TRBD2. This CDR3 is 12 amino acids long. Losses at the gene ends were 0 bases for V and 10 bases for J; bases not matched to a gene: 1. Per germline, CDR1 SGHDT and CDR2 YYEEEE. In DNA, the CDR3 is TGTGCCAGCAGCTTGGTCGGGAGGGAGCAGTTCTTC. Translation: CASSLVGREQFF. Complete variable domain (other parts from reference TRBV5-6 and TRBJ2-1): DAGVTQSPTHLIKTRGQQVTLRCSPKSGHDTVSWYQQALGQGPQFIFQYYEEEERQRGNFPDRFSGHQFPNYSSELNVNALLLGDSALYLCASSLVGREQFFGPGTRLTVL.

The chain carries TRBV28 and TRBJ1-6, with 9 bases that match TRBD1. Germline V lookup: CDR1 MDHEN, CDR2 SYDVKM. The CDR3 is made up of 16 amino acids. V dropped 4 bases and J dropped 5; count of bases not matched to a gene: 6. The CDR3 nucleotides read TGTGCCAGCAGTTCTGCGGGACAGGGTAATAATTCACCCCTCCACTTT. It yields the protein CASSSAGQGNNSPLHF.

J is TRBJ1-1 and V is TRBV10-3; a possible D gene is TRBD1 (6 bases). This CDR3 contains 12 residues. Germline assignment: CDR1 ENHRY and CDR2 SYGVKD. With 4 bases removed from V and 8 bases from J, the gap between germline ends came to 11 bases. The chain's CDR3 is CAISGPGDEAFF. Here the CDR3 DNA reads TGTGCCATCAGTGGCCCAGGGGACGAAGCTTTCTTT.

CDR3 residues: CAWGAGQGTDTQYF. The CDR3 DNA reads as TGTGCCTGGGGGGCGGGACAGGGCACAGATACGCAGTATTTT. V usage is TRBV30 and J usage is TRBJ2-3, with 8 positions matching TRBD1. Unmatched junction bases numbered 5, after V lost 5 bases and J lost 1 base. The germline CDR1 and CDR2 sequences are GTSNPN and SVGIG (reference sequence). The CDR3 is made up of 14 amino acids.

CDR3 region: CASSIRGTDNQPQHF. The CDR3, as DNA: TGTGCCAGTAGTATAAGAGGGACAGACAATCAGCCCCAGCATTTT. This chain joins TRBV19 and TRBJ1-5, with 7 bases matching TRBD1. CDR3 length equals 15 residues. The V and J ends lost 2 bases and 3 bases, in that order; junction bases with no gene match: 4. From germline, CDR1 is LNHDA and CDR2 SQIVND (reference sequence). The variable domain in full, completed from reference TRBV19 and TRBJ1-5, reads DGGITQSPKYLFRKEGQNVTLSCEQNLNHDAMYWYRQDPGQGLRLIYYSQIVNDFQKGDIAEGYSVSREKKESFPLTVTSAQKNPTAFYLCASSIRGTDNQPQHFGDGTRLSIL.

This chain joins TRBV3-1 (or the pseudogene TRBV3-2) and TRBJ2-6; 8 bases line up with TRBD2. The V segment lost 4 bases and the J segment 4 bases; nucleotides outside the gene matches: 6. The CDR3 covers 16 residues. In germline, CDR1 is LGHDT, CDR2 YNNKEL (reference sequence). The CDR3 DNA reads TGTGCCAGCAGCCTCGGGACTAGTTCCGGGGCCAACGTCCTGACTTTC. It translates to CASSLGTSSGANVLTF.

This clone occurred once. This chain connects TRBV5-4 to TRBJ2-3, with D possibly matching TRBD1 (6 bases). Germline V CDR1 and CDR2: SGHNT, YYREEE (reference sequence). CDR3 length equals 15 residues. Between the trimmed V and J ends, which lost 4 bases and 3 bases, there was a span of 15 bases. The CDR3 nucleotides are TGTGCCAGCAGCCGACAGGTTTCTGGTACAGATACGCAGTATTTT. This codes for CASSRQVSGTDTQYF.

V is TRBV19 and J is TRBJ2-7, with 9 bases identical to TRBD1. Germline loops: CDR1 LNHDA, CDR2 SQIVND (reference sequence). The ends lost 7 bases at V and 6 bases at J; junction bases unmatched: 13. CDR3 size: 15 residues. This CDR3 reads CASMRTPGQGGEQYF. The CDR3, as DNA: TGTGCCAGTATGCGGACCCCGGGACAGGGAGGCGAGCAGTACTTC.

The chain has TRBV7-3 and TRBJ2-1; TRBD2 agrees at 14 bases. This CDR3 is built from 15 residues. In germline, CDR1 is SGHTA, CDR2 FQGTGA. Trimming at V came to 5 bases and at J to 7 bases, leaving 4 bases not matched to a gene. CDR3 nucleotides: TGTGCCAGCAGCGTCGGACTAGCGGGAGGAAATGAGCAGTTCTTC. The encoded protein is CASSVGLAGGNEQFF.